The rows below give T cell receptor beta chains drawn from one sample of a study of T cell responses to AZD1222 COVID-19 vaccine. The repertoire was sequenced with immunoSEQ multiplex PCR; TCRdb's copy has only in-frame clones and lacks some. The sample holds around 140,000 clones, roughly nine tenths seen once. The sequencing here drew on peripheral blood, taken on day 0 of AZD1222 vaccination. These receptors originate from an adult in good health. Both conserved end residues are part of each CDR3. The D gene is left open where the match is weak. Rows may omit the clone size; those that give it use once, few, many or a size class.

>few|TRBD1|TRBJ1-1|TRBV20-1
CSASRPDRGDTEAFF
TGCAGTGCTAGTCGTCCGGACAGGGGCGACACTGAAGCTTTCTTT
>NA|NA|TRBJ1-2|TRBV4-3
CASSQSSLSRGYTF
TGCGCCAGCAGCCAAAGCTCCCTGAGTCGTGGCTACACCTTC
>NA|NA|TRBJ2-3|TRBV6-5
CASGTYPTDTQYF
TGTGCCAGCGGTACTTACCCCACAGATACGCAGTATTTT
>NA|NA|TRBJ2-1|TRBV6-2/TRBV6-3
CASSVYSGNEQFF
TGTGCCAGCAGTGTCTATTCCGGTAATGAGCAGTTCTTC
>NA|NA|TRBJ1-6|TRBV6-5
CASRRSNSPLHF
TGTGCCAGCAGGCGCTCTAATTCACCCCTCCACTTT
>NA|NA|TRBJ1-1|TRBV5-6
CASSLAGSMNTEAFF
TGTGCCAGCAGCTTGGCCGGGAGTATGAACACTGAAGCTTTCTTT
>once|NA|TRBJ2-3|TRBV3-1/TRBV3-2
CASSLGAGEDTQYF
TGTGCCAGCAGCCTGGGAGCGGGCGAAGATACGCAGTATTTT
>NA|NA|TRBJ2-2|TRBV5-6
CASSLVRHLTGELFF
TGTGCCAGCAGCTTGGTCAGGCACCTTACCGGGGAGCTGTTTTTT
>NA|NA|TRBJ2-1|TRBV30
CAWSVFRDHEQFF
TGTGCCTGGAGTGTGTTCAGGGATCATGAGCAGTTCTTC
>NA|NA|TRBJ1-6|TRBV3-1/TRBV3-2
CASSQEEAGRSYNSPLHF
TGTGCCAGCAGCCAAGAGGAGGCAGGGAGGTCCTATAATTCACCCCTCCACTTT
>once|NA|TRBJ1-2|TRBV9
CASTRTVTGGYTF
TGTGCCAGCACCCGGACAGTAACAGGTGGCTACACCTTC
>NA|TRBD1|TRBJ1-2|TRBV7-9
CASSISGTGGEGYTF
TGTGCCAGCAGCATTTCCGGGACAGGGGGTGAGGGCTACACCTTC
>NA|TRBD1|TRBJ1-2|TRBV6-5
CASSYSGTVFYGYTF
TGTGCCAGCAGTTATTCCGGGACAGTCTTCTATGGCTACACCTTC
>NA|NA|TRBJ1-4|TRBV27
CASSPRIAVGVNEKLFF
TGTGCCAGCAGTCCCCGGATCGCCGTGGGGGTTAATGAAAAACTGTTTTTT
>NA|NA|TRBJ2-1|TRBV6-2/TRBV6-3
CASSYSLPEQFF
TGTGCCAGCAGTTACTCGCTGCCTGAGCAGTTCTTC
>NA|NA|TRBJ2-3|TRBV7-6
CASSLVDLGPDTQYF
TGTGCCAGCAGCTTAGTCGACTTGGGGCCAGATACGCAGTATTTT
>NA|TRBD1|TRBJ1-2|TRBV5-5
CASSLARGQLLRGYTF
TGTGCCAGCAGCTTGGCCAGGGGGCAGCTCCTTAGGGGCTACACCTTC
>NA|NA|TRBJ1-1|TRBV18
CASSPYGLNTEAFF
TGTGCCAGCTCACCTTACGGATTGAACACTGAAGCTTTCTTT
>NA|NA|TRBJ1-2|TRBV13
CASSLVQGGYGYTF
TGTGCCAGCAGCTTAGTACAGGGTGGCTATGGCTACACCTTC
>NA|TRBD1|TRBJ2-2|TRBV5-1
CASSLVLGTGTNTGELFF
TGCGCCAGCAGCTTGGTGCTTGGGACAGGGACGAACACCGGGGAGCTGTTTTTT
>NA|TRBD2|TRBJ2-1|TRBV6-5
CASSYVWLAVRNEQFF
TGTGCCAGCAGTTACGTTTGGCTAGCGGTGCGCAATGAGCAGTTCTTC
>NA|NA|TRBJ1-1|TRBV7-3
CASSLTLRAENTEAFF
TGTGCCAGCAGCTTAACTCTAAGGGCGGAGAACACTGAAGCTTTCTTT